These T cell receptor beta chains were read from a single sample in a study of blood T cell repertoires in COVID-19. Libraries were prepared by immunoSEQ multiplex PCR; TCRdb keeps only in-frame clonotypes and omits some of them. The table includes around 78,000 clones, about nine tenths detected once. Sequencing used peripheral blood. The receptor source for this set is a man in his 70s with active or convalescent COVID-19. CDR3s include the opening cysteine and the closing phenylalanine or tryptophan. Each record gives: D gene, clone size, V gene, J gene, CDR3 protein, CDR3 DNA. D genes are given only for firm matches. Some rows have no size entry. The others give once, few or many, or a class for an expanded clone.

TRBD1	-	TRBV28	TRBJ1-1	CASSPPRTGATEAFF	TGTGCCAGCAGTCCCCCCCGGACAGGGGCAACTGAAGCTTTCTTT
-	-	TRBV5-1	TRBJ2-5	CASSFTVNQETQYF	TGCGCCAGCAGCTTTACAGTCAACCAAGAGACCCAGTACTTC
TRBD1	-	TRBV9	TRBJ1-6	CASSPRTGVNNSPLHF	TGTGCCAGCAGCCCCAGGACAGGGGTAAATAATTCACCCCTCCACTTT
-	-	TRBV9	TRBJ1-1	CASSVAAGSSTEAFF	TGTGCCAGCAGCGTAGCAGCAGGGTCGAGCACTGAAGCTTTCTTT
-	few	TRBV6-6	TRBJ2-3	CASSYSSSDTQYF	TGTGCCAGCAGTTACTCTTCTTCGGATACGCAGTATTTT
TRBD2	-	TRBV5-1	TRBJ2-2	CASTGLAGGPMGTGELFF	TGCGCCAGCACCGGACTAGCGGGAGGGCCTATGGGGACCGGGGAGCTGTTTTTT
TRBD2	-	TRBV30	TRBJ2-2	CAWSAGGAAGELFF	TGTGCCTGGAGTGCCGGGGGGGCGGCCGGGGAGCTGTTTTTT
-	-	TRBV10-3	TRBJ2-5	CAISESQGRETQYF	TGTGCCATCAGTGAGTCACAGGGTAGGGAGACCCAGTACTTC
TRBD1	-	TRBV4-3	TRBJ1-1	CASSSQGARAEAFF	TGCGCCAGCAGCTCCCAGGGGGCGCGGGCTGAAGCTTTCTTT
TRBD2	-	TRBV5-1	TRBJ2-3	CASSFSILAGRDTQYF	TGCGCCAGCAGCTTCTCAATTCTAGCGGGAAGGGATACGCAGTATTTT
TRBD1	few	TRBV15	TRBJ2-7	CATARDRGPTYEQYF	TGTGCCACCGCAAGAGACAGGGGGCCAACCTACGAGCAGTACTTC
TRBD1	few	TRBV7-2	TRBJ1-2	CASSLTGGGYGYTF	TGTGCCAGCAGCTTAACAGGGGGAGGCTATGGCTACACCTTC
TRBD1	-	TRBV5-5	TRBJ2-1	CASSIWTGSSYNEQFF	TGTGCCAGCAGCATCTGGACAGGGAGCTCCTACAATGAGCAGTTCTTC
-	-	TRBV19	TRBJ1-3	CASAGESGNTIYF	TGTGCCAGTGCAGGGGAATCTGGAAACACCATATATTTT
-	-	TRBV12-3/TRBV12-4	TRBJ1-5	CASSRNGGQPQHF	TGTGCCAGCAGTCGCAATGGAGGTCAGCCCCAGCATTTT